The clone carrying this TCR beta chain was detected only a few times. The sample comes from a study of OX40 agonist ivuxolimab in advanced cancers. Looking at the study overall: One patient with hepatocellular carcinoma and two with cutaneous melanoma, three in all, had partial responses.

Clones were sequenced by immunoSEQ multiplex PCR, and TCRdb holds only the in-frame ones, with some missing. The repertoire holds around 72,000 clones, with approximately 84% as singletons. Germline assignment: CDR1 MDHEN and CDR2 SYDVKM. This CDR3 region has 14 residues. The V end lost 4 bases, the J end lost 3 bases, and 9 bases lay between the germline ends. This material consisted of CD4+ or CD8+ T cells sorted from blood, taken in a trial of the OX40 agonist ivuxolimab. V and J are TRBV28 and TRBJ2-2, with D perhaps given as TRBD1 or TRBD2 (5 bases each). This TCR was sampled from an adult with an advanced solid tumor such as melanoma, head and neck, liver or kidney cancer. In DNA form, the CDR3 reads TGTGCCAGCAGTTCAGGGACCTACACCGGGGAGCTGTTTTTT. Amino acid sequence: CASSSGTYTGELFF.